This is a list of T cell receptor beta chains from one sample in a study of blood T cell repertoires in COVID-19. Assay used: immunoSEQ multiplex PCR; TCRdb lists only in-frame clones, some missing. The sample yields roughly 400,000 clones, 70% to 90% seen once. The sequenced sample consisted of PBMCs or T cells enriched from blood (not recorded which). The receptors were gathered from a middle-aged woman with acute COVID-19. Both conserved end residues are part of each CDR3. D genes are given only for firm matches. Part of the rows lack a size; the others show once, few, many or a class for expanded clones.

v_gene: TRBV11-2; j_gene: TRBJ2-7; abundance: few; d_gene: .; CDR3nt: TGTGCCAGCAGCTTGTCGGAGGGGTACGAGCAGTACTTC; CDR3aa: CASSLSEGYEQYF
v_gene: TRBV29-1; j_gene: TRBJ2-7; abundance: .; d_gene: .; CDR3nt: TGCAGCGTTGGAGGGACGGGAGCCTACGAGCAGTACTTC; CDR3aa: CSVGGTGAYEQYF
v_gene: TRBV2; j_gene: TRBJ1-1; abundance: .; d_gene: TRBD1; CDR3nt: TGTGCCAGCAGGGAATACAGGGGATCCCCAGCAAACACTGAAGCTTTCTTT; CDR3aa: CASREYRGSPANTEAFF
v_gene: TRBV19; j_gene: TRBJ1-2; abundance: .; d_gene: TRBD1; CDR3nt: TGTGCCAGTAGTGTCCAGGGGACAGGGTCCCCTAACTATGGCTACACCTTC; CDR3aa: CASSVQGTGSPNYGYTF
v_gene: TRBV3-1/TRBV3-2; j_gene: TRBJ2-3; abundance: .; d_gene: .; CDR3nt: TGTGCCAGCAGCCAAACAAGCGGGTTTAGCACAGATACGCAGTATTTT; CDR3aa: CASSQTSGFSTDTQYF
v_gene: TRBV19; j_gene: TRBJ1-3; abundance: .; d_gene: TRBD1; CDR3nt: TGTGCCAGTACCACGAGGACAGGGTACAACACCATATATTTT; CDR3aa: CASTTRTGYNTIYF
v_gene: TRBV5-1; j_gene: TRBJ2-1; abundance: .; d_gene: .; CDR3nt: TGCGCCAGCAGCTTGACCGCCGGAGTACCTGGTGAGCAGTTCTTC; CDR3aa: CASSLTAGVPGEQFF
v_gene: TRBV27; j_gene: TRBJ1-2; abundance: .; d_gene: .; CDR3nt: TGTGCCAGCAGTTCTACAGCTAACTATGGCTACACCTTC; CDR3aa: CASSSTANYGYTF
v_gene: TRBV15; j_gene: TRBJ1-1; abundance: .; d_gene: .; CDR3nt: TGTGCCACCAGTGGACAGTCGGACACTGAAGCTTTCTTT; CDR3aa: CATSGQSDTEAFF
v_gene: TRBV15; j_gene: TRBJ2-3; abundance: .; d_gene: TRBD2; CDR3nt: TGTGCCACCAGCAGAATAATGACTAGCGGGACGGATACGCAGTATTTT; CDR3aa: CATSRIMTSGTDTQYF
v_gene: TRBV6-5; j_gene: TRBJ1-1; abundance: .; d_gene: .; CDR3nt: TGTGCCAGCAGTTACGCAGGGATGAACACTGAAGCTTTCTTT; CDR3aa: CASSYAGMNTEAFF
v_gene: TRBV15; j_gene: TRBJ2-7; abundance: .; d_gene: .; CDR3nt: TGTGCCACCAGCAGAGATCCCGACAGATACTACGAGCAGTACTTC; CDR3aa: CATSRDPDRYYEQYF
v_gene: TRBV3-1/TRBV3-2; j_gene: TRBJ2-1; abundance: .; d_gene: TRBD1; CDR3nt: TGTGCCAGCAGCCCCCGGGACAGGGGCAATGAGCAGTTCTTC; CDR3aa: CASSPRDRGNEQFF
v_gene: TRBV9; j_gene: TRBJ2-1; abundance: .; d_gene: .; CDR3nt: TGTGCCAGCAGCGTAGACGTGGGGAGCTCCTACAATGAGCAGTTCTTC; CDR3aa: CASSVDVGSSYNEQFF
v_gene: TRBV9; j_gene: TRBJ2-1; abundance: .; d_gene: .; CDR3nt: TGTGCCAGCACCCCTGGGGGGAGTTCCTACAATGAGCAGTTCTTC; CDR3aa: CASTPGGSSYNEQFF
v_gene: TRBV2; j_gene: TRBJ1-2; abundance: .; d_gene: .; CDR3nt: TGTGCCACCAGGTTATCTACTAACTATGGCTACACCTTC; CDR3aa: CATRLSTNYGYTF
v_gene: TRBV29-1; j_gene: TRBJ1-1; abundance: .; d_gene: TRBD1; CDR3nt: TGCAGCGCCCTCTCTTGGACAGGGCGCACTGAAGCTTTCTTT; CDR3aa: CSALSWTGRTEAFF
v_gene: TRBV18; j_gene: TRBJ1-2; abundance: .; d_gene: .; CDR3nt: TGTGCCAGCTCACCAGGACAGACTAACTATGGCTACACCTTC; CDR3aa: CASSPGQTNYGYTF
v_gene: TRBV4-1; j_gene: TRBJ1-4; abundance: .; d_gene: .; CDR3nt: TGCGCCAGCAGCCAAACTTGGTCCGAAAAACTGTTTTTT; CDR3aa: CASSQTWSEKLFF
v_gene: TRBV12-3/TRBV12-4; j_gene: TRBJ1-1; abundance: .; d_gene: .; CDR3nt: TGTGCCAGCAGTTTAGGGGCCACTGAAGCTTTCTTT; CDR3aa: CASSLGATEAFF
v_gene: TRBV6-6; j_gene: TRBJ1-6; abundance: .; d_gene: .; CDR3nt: TGTGCCAGCAGTTACCCGGACAGAAATTCACCCCTCCACTTT; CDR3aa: CASSYPDRNSPLHF
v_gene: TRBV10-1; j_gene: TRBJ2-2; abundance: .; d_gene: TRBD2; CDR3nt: TGCGCCAGCAGCAACCCGGGACTAGGGAACACCGGGGAGCTGTTTTTT; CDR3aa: CASSNPGLGNTGELFF